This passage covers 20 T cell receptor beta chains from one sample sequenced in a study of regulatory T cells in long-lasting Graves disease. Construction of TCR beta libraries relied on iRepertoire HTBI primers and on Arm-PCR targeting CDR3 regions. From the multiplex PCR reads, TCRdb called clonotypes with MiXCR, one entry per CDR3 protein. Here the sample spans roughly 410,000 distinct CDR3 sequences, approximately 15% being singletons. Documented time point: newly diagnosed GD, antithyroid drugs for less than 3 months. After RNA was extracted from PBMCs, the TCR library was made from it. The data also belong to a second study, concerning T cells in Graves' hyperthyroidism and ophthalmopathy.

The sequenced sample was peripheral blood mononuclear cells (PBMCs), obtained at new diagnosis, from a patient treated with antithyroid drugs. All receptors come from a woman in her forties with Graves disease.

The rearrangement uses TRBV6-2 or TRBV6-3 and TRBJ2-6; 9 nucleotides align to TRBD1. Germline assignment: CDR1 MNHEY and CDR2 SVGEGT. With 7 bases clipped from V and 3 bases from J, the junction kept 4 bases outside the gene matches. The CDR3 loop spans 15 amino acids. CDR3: CASTGDRVGANVLTF. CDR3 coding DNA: TGTGCCAGCACCGGGGACAGGGTTGGGGCCAACGTCCTGACTTTC.

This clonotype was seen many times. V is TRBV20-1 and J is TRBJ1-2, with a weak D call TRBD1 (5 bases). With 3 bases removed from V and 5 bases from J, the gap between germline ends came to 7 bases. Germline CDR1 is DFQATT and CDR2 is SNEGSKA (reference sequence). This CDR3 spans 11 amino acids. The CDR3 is CSARGGYGYTF. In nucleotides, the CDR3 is TGCAGTGCTAGGGGGGGGTATGGCTACACCTTC.

CDR3 amino acids: CASSLRGADYGYTF. The CDR3 bases are TGCGCCAGCAGCTTGAGGGGGGCCGACTATGGCTACACCTTC. The rearrangement uses TRBV5-1 and TRBJ1-2, with a tentative D call TRBD1 (6 bases). The CDR3 is 14 residues long. V lost 1 base and J 3 bases, leaving 10 bases between the germline ends. Germline-derived CDR1 and CDR2 are SGHRS and YFSETQ.

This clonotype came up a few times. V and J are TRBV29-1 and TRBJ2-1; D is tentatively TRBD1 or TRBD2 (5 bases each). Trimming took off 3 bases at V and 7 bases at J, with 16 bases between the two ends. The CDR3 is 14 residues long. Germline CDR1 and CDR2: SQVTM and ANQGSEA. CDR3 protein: CSVETRGFGNEQFF. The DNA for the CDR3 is TGCAGCGTTGAGACCCGGGGCTTTGGAAATGAGCAGTTCTTC.

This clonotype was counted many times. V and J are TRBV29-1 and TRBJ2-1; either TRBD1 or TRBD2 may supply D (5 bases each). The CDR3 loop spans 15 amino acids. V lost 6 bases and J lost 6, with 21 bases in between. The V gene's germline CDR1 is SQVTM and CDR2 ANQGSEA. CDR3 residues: CSVGPGGAGVNEQFF. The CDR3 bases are TGCAGCGTCGGACCGGGTGGGGCCGGGGTCAATGAGCAGTTCTTC.

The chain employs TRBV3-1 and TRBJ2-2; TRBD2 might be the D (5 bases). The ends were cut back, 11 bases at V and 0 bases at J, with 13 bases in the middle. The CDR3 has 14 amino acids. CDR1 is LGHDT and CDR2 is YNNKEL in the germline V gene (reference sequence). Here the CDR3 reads CAARSGANTGELFF. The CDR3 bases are TGTGCCGCCCGCAGCGGCGCGAACACCGGGGAGCTGTTTTTT.

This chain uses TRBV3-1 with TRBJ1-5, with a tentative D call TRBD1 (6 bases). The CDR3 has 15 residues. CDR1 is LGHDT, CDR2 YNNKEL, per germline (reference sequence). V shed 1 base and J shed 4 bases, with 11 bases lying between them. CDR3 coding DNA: TGTGCCAGCAGCCAAGGCAGGGGCCTAAATCAGCCCCAGCATTTT. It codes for CASSQGRGLNQPQHF.

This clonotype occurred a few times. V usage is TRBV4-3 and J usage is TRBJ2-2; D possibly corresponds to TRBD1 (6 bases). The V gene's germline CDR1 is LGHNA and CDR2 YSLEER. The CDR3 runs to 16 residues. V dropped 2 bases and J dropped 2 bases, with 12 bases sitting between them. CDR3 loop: CASSQLYRENTGELFF. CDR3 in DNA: TGCGCCAGCAGCCAACTGTACAGGGAAAACACCGGGGAGCTGTTTTTT.

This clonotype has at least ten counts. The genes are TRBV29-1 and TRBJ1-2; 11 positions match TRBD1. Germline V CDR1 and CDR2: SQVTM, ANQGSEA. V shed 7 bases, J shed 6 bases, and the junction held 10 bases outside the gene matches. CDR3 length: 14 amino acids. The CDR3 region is CSAEGQGVFNGYTF. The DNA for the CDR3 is TGCAGCGCCGAGGGACAGGGGGTTTTCAATGGCTACACCTTC.

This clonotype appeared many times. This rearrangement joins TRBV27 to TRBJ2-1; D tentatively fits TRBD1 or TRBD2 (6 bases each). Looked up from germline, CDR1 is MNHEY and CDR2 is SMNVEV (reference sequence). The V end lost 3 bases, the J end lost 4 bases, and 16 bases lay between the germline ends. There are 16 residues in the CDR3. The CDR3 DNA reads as TGTGCCAGCAGTTTTGAGGGGGGTTCGGGTTACAATGAGCAGTTCTTC. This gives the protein CASSFEGGSGYNEQFF.

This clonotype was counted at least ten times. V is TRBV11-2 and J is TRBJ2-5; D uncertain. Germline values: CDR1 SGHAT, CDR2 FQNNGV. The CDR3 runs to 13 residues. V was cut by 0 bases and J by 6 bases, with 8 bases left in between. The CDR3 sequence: CASSLDLRKTQYF. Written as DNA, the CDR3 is TGTGCCAGCAGCTTAGATCTGAGGAAGACCCAGTACTTC.

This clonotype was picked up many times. The CDR3 loop reads CASSLLGTDTQYF. CDR3 DNA sequence: TGTGCCAGCAGCTTACTGGGCACAGATACGCAGTATTTT. V usage is TRBV7-9 and J usage is TRBJ2-3; D is uncertain. There are 13 residues in the CDR3. Between the trimmed V and J ends, which lost 2 bases and 1 base, there was a span of 4 bases. CDR1 and CDR2 (germline): SEHNR, FQNEAQ (reference sequence). Full variable domain (rest looked up from reference TRBV7-9 and TRBJ2-3): DTGVSQNPRHKITKRGQNVTFRCDPISEHNRLYWYRQTLGQGPEFLTYFQNEAQLEKSRLLSDRFSAERPKGSFSTLEIQRTEQGDSAMYLCASSLLGTDTQYFGPGTRLTVL.

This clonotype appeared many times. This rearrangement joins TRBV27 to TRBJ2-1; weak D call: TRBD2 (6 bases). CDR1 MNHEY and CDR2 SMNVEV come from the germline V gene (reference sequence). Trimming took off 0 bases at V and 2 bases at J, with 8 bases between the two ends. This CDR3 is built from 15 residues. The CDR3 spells CASSLSGGAYNEQFF. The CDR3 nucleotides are TGTGCCAGCAGTTTATCGGGGGGTGCCTACAATGAGCAGTTCTTC.

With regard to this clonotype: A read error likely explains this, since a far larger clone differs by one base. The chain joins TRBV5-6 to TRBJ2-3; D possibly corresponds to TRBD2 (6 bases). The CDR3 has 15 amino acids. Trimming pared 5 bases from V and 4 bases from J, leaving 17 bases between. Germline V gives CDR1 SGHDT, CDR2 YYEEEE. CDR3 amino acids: CASSETNGGADTQYF. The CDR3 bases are TGTGCCAGCAGTGAGACTAACGGGGGTGCAGATACGCAGTATTTT. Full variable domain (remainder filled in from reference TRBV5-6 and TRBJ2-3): DAGVTQSPTHLIKTRGQQVTLRCSPKSGHDTVSWYQQALGQGPQFIFQYYEEEERQRGNFPDRFSGHQFPNYSSELNVNALLLGDSALYLCASSETNGGADTQYFGPGTRLTVL.

CDR3 coding DNA: TGTGCCAGCATGACCAATTGGAACACTGAAGCTTTCTTT. Its protein product is CASMTNWNTEAFF. V usage is TRBV2 and J usage is TRBJ1-1; unclear D gene. The ends were cut back, 7 bases at V and 1 base at J, with 10 bases in the middle. CDR1 is SNHLY and CDR2 is FYNNEI in the germline V gene. The CDR3 sequence is 13 residues long.

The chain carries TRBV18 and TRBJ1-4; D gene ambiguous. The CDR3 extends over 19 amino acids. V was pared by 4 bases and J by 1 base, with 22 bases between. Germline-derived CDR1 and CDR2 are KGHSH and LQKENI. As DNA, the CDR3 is TGTGCCAGCTCACTCAGTTTAGTGGCGGCTCGCGGAACTAATGAAAAACTGTTTTTT. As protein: CASSLSLVAARGTNEKLFF.

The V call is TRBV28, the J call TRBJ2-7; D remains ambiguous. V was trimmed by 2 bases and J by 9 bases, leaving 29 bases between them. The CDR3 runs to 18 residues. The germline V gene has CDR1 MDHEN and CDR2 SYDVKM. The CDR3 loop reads CASSLGRVTVIRPGGQYF. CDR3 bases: TGTGCCAGCAGTTTAGGTAGGGTCACTGTAATACGCCCGGGCGGGCAGTACTTC.

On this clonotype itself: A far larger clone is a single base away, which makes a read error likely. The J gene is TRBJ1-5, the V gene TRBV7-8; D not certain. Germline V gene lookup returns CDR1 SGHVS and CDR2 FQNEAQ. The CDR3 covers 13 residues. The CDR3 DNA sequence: TGTCCCAGCAGCTTAGATAGCAATCAGCCCCAGCATTTT. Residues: CPSSLDSNQPQHF.

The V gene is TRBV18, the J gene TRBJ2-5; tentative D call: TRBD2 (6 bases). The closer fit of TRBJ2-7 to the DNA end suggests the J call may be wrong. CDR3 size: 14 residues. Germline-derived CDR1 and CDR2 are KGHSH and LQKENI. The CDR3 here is CASSPGGSIYEQYF. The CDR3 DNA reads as TGTGCCAGCTCACCGGGGGGAAGCATCTACGAGCAGTACTTC.

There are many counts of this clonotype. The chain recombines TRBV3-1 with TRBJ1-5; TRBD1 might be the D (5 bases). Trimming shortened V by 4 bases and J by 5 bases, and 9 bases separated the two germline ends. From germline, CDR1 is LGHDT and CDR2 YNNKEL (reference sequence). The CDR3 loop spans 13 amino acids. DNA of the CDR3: TGTGCCAGCAGCCGGGACTCCTATCAGCCCCAGCATTTT. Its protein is CASSRDSYQPQHF.